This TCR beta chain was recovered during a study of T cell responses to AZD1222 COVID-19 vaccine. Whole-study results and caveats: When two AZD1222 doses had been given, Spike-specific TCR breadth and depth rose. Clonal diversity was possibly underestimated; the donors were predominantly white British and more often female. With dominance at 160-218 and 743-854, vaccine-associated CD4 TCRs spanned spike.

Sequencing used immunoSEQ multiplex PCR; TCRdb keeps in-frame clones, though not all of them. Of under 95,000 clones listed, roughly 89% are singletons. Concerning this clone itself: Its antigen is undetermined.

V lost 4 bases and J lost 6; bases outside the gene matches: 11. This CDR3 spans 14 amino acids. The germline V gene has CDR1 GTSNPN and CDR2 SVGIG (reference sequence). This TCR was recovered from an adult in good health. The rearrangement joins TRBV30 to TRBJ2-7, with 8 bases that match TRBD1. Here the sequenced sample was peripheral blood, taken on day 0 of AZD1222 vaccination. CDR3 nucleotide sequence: TGTGCCTGGACCCCGGACAGGGCTGTTGGCGAGCAGTACTTC. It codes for CAWTPDRAVGEQYF.